This T cell receptor beta chain was obtained from a study of CD8 T cells in Susac syndrome. An input of roughly 0.45 to 1 ug of RNA was subjected to reverse transcription using random hexamers. TCRdb reprocessed the immunoSEQ multiplex PCR reads via MiXCR and lists one record per CDR3 protein. This sample has about 120,000 distinct CDR3 sequences, with about 92% found just once. Isolation of CD8+ and CD4+ T cells was performed negatively, whereas enrichment of TEMRA cells was done by FACS. Per the germline V gene, CDR1 is MRHNA and CDR2 is SNTAGT. The V end was cut by 0 bases, the J end by 3 bases, with 11 bases between. This CDR3 region has 15 residues.

Sequenced input: CD4+ T cells from PBMCs. This sequence originates from a human donor with multiple sclerosis. This chain links TRBV6-4 with TRBJ1-2; D unresolved. The CDR3 DNA follows: TGTGCCAGCAGTGACTCTAGGGCAGACTACTATGGCTACACCTTC. This sequence encodes CASSDSRADYYGYTF.